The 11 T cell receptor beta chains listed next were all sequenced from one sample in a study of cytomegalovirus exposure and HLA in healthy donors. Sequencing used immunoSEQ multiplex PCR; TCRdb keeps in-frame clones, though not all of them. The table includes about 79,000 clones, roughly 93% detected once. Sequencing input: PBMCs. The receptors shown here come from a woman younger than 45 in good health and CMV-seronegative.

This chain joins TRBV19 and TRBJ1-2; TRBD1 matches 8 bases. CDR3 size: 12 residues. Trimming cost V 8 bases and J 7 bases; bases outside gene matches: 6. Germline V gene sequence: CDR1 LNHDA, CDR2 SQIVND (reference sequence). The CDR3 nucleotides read TGTGCCAGTCGGACAGGGACGGGTGGCTACACCTTC. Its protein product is CASRTGTGGYTF.

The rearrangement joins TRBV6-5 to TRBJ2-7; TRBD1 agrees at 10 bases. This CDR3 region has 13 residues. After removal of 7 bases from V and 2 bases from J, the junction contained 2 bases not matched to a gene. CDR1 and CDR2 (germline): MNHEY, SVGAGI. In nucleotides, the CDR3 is TGTGCCAGCATGGGGACAGGGGCCTACGAGCAGTACTTC. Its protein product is CASMGTGAYEQYF.

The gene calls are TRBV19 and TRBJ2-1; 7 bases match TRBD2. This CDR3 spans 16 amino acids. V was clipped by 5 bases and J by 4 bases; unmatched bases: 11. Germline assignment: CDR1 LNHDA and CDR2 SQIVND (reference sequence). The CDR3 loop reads CASSPGTINLYNEQFF. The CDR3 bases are TGTGCCAGTAGTCCCGGGACTATCAACCTGTACAATGAGCAGTTCTTC.

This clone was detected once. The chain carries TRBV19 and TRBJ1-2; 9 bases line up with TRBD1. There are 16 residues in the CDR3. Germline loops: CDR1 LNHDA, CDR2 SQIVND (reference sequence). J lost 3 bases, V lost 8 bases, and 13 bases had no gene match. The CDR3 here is CASAPGQGTADYGYTF. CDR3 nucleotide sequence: TGTGCCAGTGCCCCGGGACAGGGCACTGCTGACTATGGCTACACCTTC.

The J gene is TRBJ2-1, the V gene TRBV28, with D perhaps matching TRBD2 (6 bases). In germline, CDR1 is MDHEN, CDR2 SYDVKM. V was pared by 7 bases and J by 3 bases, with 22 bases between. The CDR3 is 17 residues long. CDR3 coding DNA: TGTGCCAGCAAACTGCACGGGACTCCCACCCGCTACAATGAGCAGTTCTTC. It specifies CASKLHGTPTRYNEQFF.

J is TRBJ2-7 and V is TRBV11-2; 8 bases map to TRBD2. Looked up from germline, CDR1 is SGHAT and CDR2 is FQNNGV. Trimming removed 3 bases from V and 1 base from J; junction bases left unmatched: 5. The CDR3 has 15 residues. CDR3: CASSFSGTRSYEQYF. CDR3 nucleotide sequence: TGTGCCAGCAGCTTTTCCGGGACTAGATCCTACGAGCAGTACTTC.

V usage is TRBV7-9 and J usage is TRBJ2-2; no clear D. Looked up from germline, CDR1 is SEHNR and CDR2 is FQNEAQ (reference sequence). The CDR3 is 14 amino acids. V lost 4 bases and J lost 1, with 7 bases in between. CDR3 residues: CASSSTENTGELFF. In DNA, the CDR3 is TGTGCCAGCAGCTCTACAGAGAACACCGGGGAGCTGTTTTTT.

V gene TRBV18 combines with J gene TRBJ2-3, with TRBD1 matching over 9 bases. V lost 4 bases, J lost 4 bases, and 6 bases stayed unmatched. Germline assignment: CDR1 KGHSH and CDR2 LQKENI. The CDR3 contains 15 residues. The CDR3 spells CASSLRTGAADTQYF. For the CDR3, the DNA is TGTGCCAGCTCACTGAGGACAGGGGCGGCAGATACGCAGTATTTT.

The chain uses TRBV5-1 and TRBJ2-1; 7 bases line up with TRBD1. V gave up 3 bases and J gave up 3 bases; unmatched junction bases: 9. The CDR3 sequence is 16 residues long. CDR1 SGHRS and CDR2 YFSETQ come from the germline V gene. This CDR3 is CASSSGRTGDYNEQFF. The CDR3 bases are TGCGCCAGCAGCTCCGGTAGGACAGGAGACTACAATGAGCAGTTCTTC.

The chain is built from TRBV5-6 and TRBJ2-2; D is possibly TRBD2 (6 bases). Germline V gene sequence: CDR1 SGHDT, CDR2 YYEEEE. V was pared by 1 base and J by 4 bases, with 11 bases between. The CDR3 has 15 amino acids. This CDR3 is CASSLWGTPTGELFF. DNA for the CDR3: TGTGCCAGCAGCTTGTGGGGGACTCCCACCGGGGAGCTGTTTTTT.

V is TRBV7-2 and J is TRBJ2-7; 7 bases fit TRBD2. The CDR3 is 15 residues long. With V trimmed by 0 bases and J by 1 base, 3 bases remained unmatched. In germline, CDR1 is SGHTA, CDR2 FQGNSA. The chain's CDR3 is CASSLAGGRSYEQYF. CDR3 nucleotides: TGTGCCAGCAGCTTAGCGGGGGGGAGATCCTACGAGCAGTACTTC.